Shown below are 13 T cell receptor beta chains from a single sample sequenced in a study of PD-1 blockade in classical Hodgkin lymphoma. Measured with immunoSEQ multiplex PCR; TCRdb has only the in-frame clones, and not every one. The table includes tens of thousands of clones, about two thirds detected once. The sample's time point: cycle 4 day 1 (C4D1), after five to seven weeks of nivolumab. Every single patient, without exception, relapsed after autologous stem cell transplantation, and brentuximab vedotin exposure varied. The source was peripheral blood mononuclear cells (PBMCs), collected before the fourth cycle of nivolumab. The source of these receptors is a human donor with classical Hodgkin lymphoma.

This clone came up once. The chain employs TRBV5-5 and TRBJ2-1, with D perhaps matching TRBD2 (5 bases). Trimming cost V 4 bases and J 2 bases, with 7 bases left between them. Germline-derived CDR1 and CDR2 are SGHKS and YYEKEE (reference sequence). This CDR3 comprises 13 residues. The CDR3 spells CASSQAAYNEQFF. CDR3 in DNA: TGTGCCAGCAGCCAAGCGGCCTACAATGAGCAGTTCTTC.

This chain uses TRBV7-2 with TRBJ1-6; unclear D gene. Germline CDR1 reads SGHTA; CDR2 reads FQGNSA. Trimming took 3 bases from V and 6 from J, leaving 6 bases between them. This CDR3 is built from 13 residues. CDR3 nucleotides: TGTGCCAGCAGCTTGAGTCGTAATTCACCCCTCCACTTT. The encoded protein is CASSLSRNSPLHF.

In its sample, this clone ranks as medium-sized. This chain connects TRBV7-8 to TRBJ1-5, with D hard to call. This CDR3 contains 12 residues. V was clipped by 5 bases and J by 6 bases, with 8 bases between them. CDR1 and CDR2 (germline): SGHVS, FQNEAQ. CDR3 coding DNA: TGTGCCAGCAGCGATTACCGTCAGCCCCAGCATTTT. As protein: CASSDYRQPQHF.

This chain joins TRBV4-3 and TRBJ2-7, with 7 bases identical to TRBD1. V lost 0 bases, J lost 2 bases, and 7 bases stayed unmatched. Germline V lookup: CDR1 LGHNA, CDR2 YSLEER. The CDR3 spans 16 residues. CDR3 sequence reads: CASSQDWAGGTYEQYF. In DNA, the CDR3 is TGCGCCAGCAGCCAAGATTGGGCAGGGGGAACCTACGAGCAGTACTTC.

The chain recombines TRBV10-3 with TRBJ1-2; no clear D. The CDR3 consists of 13 residues. Trimming took 4 bases from V and 8 from J, leaving 14 bases between them. The germline V gene encodes CDR1 ENHRY and CDR2 SYGVKD. Here the CDR3 DNA reads TGTGCCATCAGTGTCATGGAGAGCGGGGGCTACACCTTC. Residues: CAISVMESGGYTF.

The rearrangement uses TRBV7-2 and TRBJ2-7, with 11 bases identical to TRBD2. V trimming: 0 bases; J trimming: 3 bases; junction bases outside the gene matches: 7. The CDR3 contains 17 residues. Germline V CDR1 and CDR2: SGHTA, FQGNSA. The CDR3 sequence is CASSLAPSGGSYYEQYF. DNA for the CDR3: TGTGCCAGCAGCTTAGCACCTAGCGGGGGGTCATACTACGAGCAGTACTTC. The full variable domain, with the rest looked up from reference TRBV7-2 and TRBJ2-7, is GAGVSQSPSNKVTEKGKDVELRCDPISGHTALYWYRQSLGQGLEFLIYFQGNSAPDKSGLPSDRFSAERTGGSVSTLTIQRTQQEDSAVYLCASSLAPSGGSYYEQYFGPGTRLTVT.

This chain uses TRBV30 with TRBJ2-1; D ambiguous. The CDR3 has 12 amino acids. The V gene lost 0 bases and the J gene lost 8 bases, with 8 bases spanning the gap. Germline loops: CDR1 GTSNPN, CDR2 SVGIG (reference sequence). CDR3 nucleotides: TGTGCCTGGAGTGTACGGTGGGATGAGCAGTTCTTC. This encodes CAWSVRWDEQFF.

The chain employs TRBV7-8 and TRBJ2-5; 10 bases fit TRBD1. The CDR3 length is 16 residues. The V and J ends lost 5 bases and 8 bases, in that order; junction bases with no gene match: 14. Germline assignment: CDR1 SGHVS and CDR2 FQNEAQ. DNA of the CDR3: TGTGCCAGCAGCCCGCCCTTGAGGACAGGGGGGTTAACCCAGTACTTC. Translated, it gives CASSPPLRTGGLTQYF.

V usage is TRBV27 and J usage is TRBJ1-2; no clear D. The V gene's germline CDR1 is MNHEY and CDR2 SMNVEV (reference sequence). The CDR3 sequence is 16 residues long. V was clipped by 0 bases and J by 4 bases, with 15 bases between them. The CDR3: CASSLSEGGSLYGYTF. CDR3 coding DNA: TGTGCCAGCAGTTTATCAGAGGGCGGAAGCCTCTATGGCTACACCTTC.

The chain employs TRBV4-1 and TRBJ2-7; 8 nucleotides agree with TRBD1. The CDR3 has 14 amino acids. From germline, CDR1 is MGHRA and CDR2 YSYEKL. With 1 base clipped from V and 6 bases from J, the junction kept 5 bases outside the gene matches. This CDR3 is CASSQGQGIAEQYF. The CDR3 region has the DNA TGCGCCAGCAGCCAAGGACAGGGGATTGCCGAGCAGTACTTC.

J is TRBJ2-7 and V is TRBV19; D gene ambiguous. This CDR3 has 12 amino acids. The V end was cut by 2 bases, the J end by 3 bases, with 5 bases between. Per germline, CDR1 LNHDA and CDR2 SQIVND (reference sequence). The CDR3, as DNA: TGTGCCAGTAGTATATCCGGCTACGAGCAGTACTTC. This sequence encodes CASSISGYEQYF.

The V call is TRBV7-8, the J call TRBJ2-7; D is perhaps TRBD1 (6 bases). The CDR3 length is 14 residues. Germline CDR1 is SGHVS and CDR2 is FQNEAQ. V was clipped by 1 base and J by 3 bases, with 10 bases between them. The CDR3 bases are TGTGCCAGCAGCTTAGATGGCAGGGGCTACGAGCAGTACTTC. It translates to CASSLDGRGYEQYF.

The rearrangement joins TRBV6-6 to TRBJ1-3; TRBD1 might be the D (6 bases). V was clipped by 0 bases and J by 3 bases, with 12 bases between them. Looked up from germline, CDR1 is MNHNY and CDR2 is SVGAGI (reference sequence). The CDR3 totals 16 residues. The CDR3 loop is CASSYSDRPLGNTIYF. CDR3 bases: TGTGCCAGCAGTTACTCGGACAGACCTCTTGGAAACACCATATATTTT.